The rows below give T cell receptor beta chains drawn from one sample of a study of shared clonotypes between healthy human individuals. Data came from immunoSEQ multiplex PCR; TCRdb stores just in-frame clones and leaves some out. The sample lists 800,000 to 950,000 clones, about 96% occurring once. Sequences were obtained from naive CD8+ T cells sorted from blood. The source is a young man in good health. CDR3s include the opening cysteine and the closing phenylalanine or tryptophan. The D gene is left open where the match is weak. Only part of the rows carry a size: once, few, many, or a class if the clone is expanded.

TRBV27	NA	NA	TRBJ2-1	TGTGCCAGCAGTTTGTCCCAGCCACACAATGAGCAGTTCTTC	CASSLSQPHNEQFF
TRBV6-1	NA	once	TRBJ2-7	TGTGCCAGCACGGGGGATCCCAATTACTACGAGCAGTACTTC	CASTGDPNYYEQYF
TRBV5-4	NA	NA	TRBJ2-1	TGTGCCAGCAGCTTCAACATCAATGAGCAGTTCTTC	CASSFNINEQFF
TRBV9	NA	NA	TRBJ1-3	TGTGCCAGCAGAGAAGGAAACACCATATATTTT	CASREGNTIYF
TRBV18	NA	NA	TRBJ2-1	TGTGCCAGCCCACCACCGTCGGGGAAATTGCAGTTCTTC	CASPPPSGKLQFF
TRBV7-9	TRBD1	NA	TRBJ2-3	TGTGCCAGCAGCTCAACAGGGGCCTACACAGATACGCAGTATTTT	CASSSTGAYTDTQYF
TRBV4-3	TRBD2	NA	TRBJ2-7	TGCGCCAGCAGCCACGGGACTAGCGGAGCCTACGAGCAGTACTTC	CASSHGTSGAYEQYF
TRBV2	NA	NA	TRBJ1-5	TGTGCCAGCAGTGAAGACCGCCTTACCTTTAATCAGCCCCAGCATTTT	CASSEDRLTFNQPQHF
TRBV5-1	TRBD1	NA	TRBJ1-2	TGCGCCAGCAGCGACCCGGGACAGGGGCTCTATGGCTACACCTTC	CASSDPGQGLYGYTF
TRBV5-6	TRBD1	many	TRBJ2-3	TGTGCCAGCAGCTCGGGGACAGACACTAGCACAGATACGCAGTATTTT	CASSSGTDTSTDTQYF
TRBV11-2	NA	NA	TRBJ2-7	TGTGCCAGCAACACAGGGAACGAGCAGTACTTC	CASNTGNEQYF
TRBV7-6	TRBD2	NA	TRBJ2-1	TGTGCCAGCAGCTCCGCTAGCGGCAACTCCTACAATGAGCAGTTCTTC	CASSSASGNSYNEQFF
TRBV2	NA	NA	TRBJ2-7	TGTGCCAGCAGAACTAGAGAAGGTTACGAGCAGTACTTC	CASRTREGYEQYF
TRBV7-9	NA	NA	TRBJ2-1	TGTGCCAGCAGTCCCATAGGGGGGACTTCCCTGACAAATGAGCAGTTCTTC	CASSPIGGTSLTNEQFF
TRBV5-1	TRBD2	NA	TRBJ2-7	TGCGCCAGCCGGGATGTGCGGGAGGGCGACGAGCAGTACTTC	CASRDVREGDEQYF
TRBV14	NA	NA	TRBJ1-1	TGTGCCAGCAGCGAAGGGTGGGCTGAAGCTTTCTTT	CASSEGWAEAFF
TRBV7-9	NA	NA	TRBJ2-7	TGTGCCAGCAGCTTAGCGCCGGGCCCCTTATCCTACGAGCAGTACTTC	CASSLAPGPLSYEQYF
TRBV5-4	NA	NA	TRBJ1-2	TGTGCCAGCAGCTTGGGAGGGGGAGGCTACACCTTC	CASSLGGGGYTF
TRBV13	NA	NA	TRBJ1-1	TGTGCCAGTCTTAGGGGGGCAGGAGCACTCCTTATGAACACTGAAGCTTTCTTT	CASLRGAGALLMNTEAFF
TRBV7-9	NA	NA	TRBJ1-2	TGTGCCAGCAGCTCGCCTGGCTCGGGCAACTATGGCTACACCTTC	CASSSPGSGNYGYTF
TRBV28	NA	NA	TRBJ2-1	TGTGCCAGCAGTTTCCTAGCGGAGGGGGAGAATGAGCAGTTCTTC	CASSFLAEGENEQFF
TRBV5-1	NA	NA	TRBJ2-1	TGCGCCAGCAGCTTGGTGGGCGGGACGGATGGCAATGAGCAGTTCTTC	CASSLVGGTDGNEQFF
TRBV9	TRBD1	NA	TRBJ2-3	TGTGCCAGCAGCGTAGGGGACAGGGGCGAAGATACGCAGTATTTT	CASSVGDRGEDTQYF
TRBV29-1	NA	NA	TRBJ2-2	TGCAGCGTTCCCCGGGGCGACACCGGGGAGCTGTTTTTT	CSVPRGDTGELFF
TRBV28	NA	NA	TRBJ1-1	TGTGCCAGCAGTGCCACAGGAGGGGGGATTGGATCCCCCTTT	CASSATGGGIGSPF
TRBV6-6	TRBD1	NA	TRBJ2-7	TGTGCCAGCAGTTACCGGGGACAGGGAGACGAGCAGTACTTC	CASSYRGQGDEQYF
TRBV6-1	TRBD2	NA	TRBJ2-3	TGTGCCAGCAGTGAAGAGGCAGCGGGGGTTAGCACAGATACGCAGTATTTT	CASSEEAAGVSTDTQYF
TRBV6-5	NA	NA	TRBJ2-5	TGTGCCAGCAGTTACAGTAGTATGCAAGAGACCCAGTACTTC	CASSYSSMQETQYF
TRBV9	TRBD2	NA	TRBJ2-4	TGTGCCAGCAGCGGACGACTAGCGGAAGCCAAAAACATTCAGTACTTC	CASSGRLAEAKNIQYF
TRBV28	NA	NA	TRBJ1-2	TGTGCCAGCAGTAATCCCTCTAACTATGGCTACACCTTC	CASSNPSNYGYTF
TRBV18	NA	NA	TRBJ1-2	TGTGCCAGCTCAGCACAAGAATCTAACTATGGCTACACCTTC	CASSAQESNYGYTF
TRBV19	TRBD1	NA	TRBJ2-7	TGTGCCAGTAGTACGACAGGGGCTACCTACGAGCAGTACTTC	CASSTTGATYEQYF
TRBV9	TRBD2	NA	TRBJ2-1	TGTGCCAGCAGCGCCGGAGGACTAGCGGCCGACAATGAGCAGTTCTTC	CASSAGGLAADNEQFF
TRBV6-5	NA	NA	TRBJ1-2	TGTGCCAGCAGTTACGGCGGCGGCGGCTATGGCTACACCTTC	CASSYGGGGYGYTF
TRBV5-4	NA	NA	TRBJ2-7	TGTGCCAGCAGCTTGGGACACTCCTACGAGCAGTACTTC	CASSLGHSYEQYF
TRBV7-8	NA	NA	TRBJ2-7	TGTGCCAGCAGCCCAAGTGGGGGCTACGAGCAGTACTTC	CASSPSGGYEQYF
TRBV7-3	NA	NA	TRBJ2-1	TGTGCCAGCAGTGACGGGACACCTAATGAGCAGTTCTTC	CASSDGTPNEQFF
TRBV7-6	NA	NA	TRBJ1-1	TGTGCCAGCAGCTTAGTTCAGGGTGATGGCACTGAAGCTTTCTTT	CASSLVQGDGTEAFF
TRBV7-6	TRBD1	NA	TRBJ1-3	TGTGCCAGCAGTGTAGGGTGGACAGGGGTTGGAAACACCATATATTTT	CASSVGWTGVGNTIYF
TRBV15	NA	NA	TRBJ2-7	TGTGCCACCAGCAGAGCCGGGTCTGACAGTGGGGAGCAGTACTTC	CATSRAGSDSGEQYF
TRBV4-3	NA	NA	TRBJ2-7	TGCGCCAGCAGCCGCCATCTGGAATACGAGCAGTACTTC	CASSRHLEYEQYF
TRBV9	NA	NA	TRBJ2-5	TGTGCCAGCAGCGTGGGCGGGGAAGAGACCCAGTACTTC	CASSVGGEETQYF